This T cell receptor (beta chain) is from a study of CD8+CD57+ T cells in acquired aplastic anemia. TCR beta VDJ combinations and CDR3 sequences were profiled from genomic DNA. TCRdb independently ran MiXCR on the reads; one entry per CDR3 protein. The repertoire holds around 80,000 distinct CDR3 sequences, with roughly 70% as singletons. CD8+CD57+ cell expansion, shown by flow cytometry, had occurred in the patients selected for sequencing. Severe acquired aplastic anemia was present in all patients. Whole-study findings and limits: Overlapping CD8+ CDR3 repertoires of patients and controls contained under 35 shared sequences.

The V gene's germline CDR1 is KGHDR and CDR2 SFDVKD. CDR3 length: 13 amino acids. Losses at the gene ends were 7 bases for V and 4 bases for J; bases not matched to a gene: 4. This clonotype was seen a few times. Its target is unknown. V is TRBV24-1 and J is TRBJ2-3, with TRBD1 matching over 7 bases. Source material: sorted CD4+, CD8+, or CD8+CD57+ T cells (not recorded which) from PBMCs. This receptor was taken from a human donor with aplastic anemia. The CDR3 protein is CATRLGGADTQYF. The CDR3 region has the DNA TGTGCCACCAGGCTAGGGGGCGCAGATACGCAGTATTTT.